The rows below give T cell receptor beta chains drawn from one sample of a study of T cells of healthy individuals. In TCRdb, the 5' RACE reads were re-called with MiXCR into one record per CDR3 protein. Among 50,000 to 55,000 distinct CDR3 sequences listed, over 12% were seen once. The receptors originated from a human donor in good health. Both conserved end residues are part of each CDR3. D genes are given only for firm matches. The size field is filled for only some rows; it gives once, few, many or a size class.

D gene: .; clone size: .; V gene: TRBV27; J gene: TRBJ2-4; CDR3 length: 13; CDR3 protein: CASSFQGTNIQYF; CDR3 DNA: TGTGCCAGCAGTTTCCAGGGAACAAACATTCAGTACTTC
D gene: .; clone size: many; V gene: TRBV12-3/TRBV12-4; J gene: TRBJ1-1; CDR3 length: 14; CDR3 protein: CASSRRTEETEAFF; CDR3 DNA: TGTGCCAGCAGTAGGAGGACTGAGGAAACTGAAGCTTTCTTT
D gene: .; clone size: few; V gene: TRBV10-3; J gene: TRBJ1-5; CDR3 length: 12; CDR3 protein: CAIRVSLQPQHF; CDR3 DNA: TGTGCCATCAGGGTATCACTTCAGCCCCAGCATTTT
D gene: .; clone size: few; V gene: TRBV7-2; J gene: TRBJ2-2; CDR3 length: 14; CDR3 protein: CASSLNRADGELFF; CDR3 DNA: TGTGCCAGCAGCTTAAATCGGGCGGACGGGGAGCTGTTTTTT
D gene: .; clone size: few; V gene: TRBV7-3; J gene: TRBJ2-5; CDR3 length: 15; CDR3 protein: CASSLIGGPGETQYF; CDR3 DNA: TGTGCCAGCAGCTTAATTGGGGGGCCGGGGGAGACCCAGTACTTC
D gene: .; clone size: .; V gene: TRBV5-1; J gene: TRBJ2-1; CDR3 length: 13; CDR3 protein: CASSWDTYNEQFF; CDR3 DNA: TGCGCCAGCAGCTGGGACACCTACAATGAGCAGTTCTTC
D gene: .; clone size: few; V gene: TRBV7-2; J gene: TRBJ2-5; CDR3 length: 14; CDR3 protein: CASSGGGLGETQYF; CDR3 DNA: TGTGCCAGCAGCGGGGGCGGGCTGGGAGAGACCCAGTACTTC
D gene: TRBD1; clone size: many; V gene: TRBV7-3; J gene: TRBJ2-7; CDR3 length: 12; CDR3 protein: CASSPTGYEQYF; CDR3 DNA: TGTGCCAGCAGTCCGACAGGGTACGAGCAGTACTTC
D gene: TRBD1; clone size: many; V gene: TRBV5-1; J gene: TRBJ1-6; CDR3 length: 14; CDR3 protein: CASSWGQGDSPLHF; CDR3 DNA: TGCGCCAGCAGCTGGGGACAGGGTGATTCACCCCTCCACTTT
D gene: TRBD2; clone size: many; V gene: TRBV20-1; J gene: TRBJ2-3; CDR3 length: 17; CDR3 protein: CSAHTMTSGGLTDTQYF; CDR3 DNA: TGCAGTGCTCACACCATGACTAGCGGGGGACTCACAGATACGCAGTATTTT
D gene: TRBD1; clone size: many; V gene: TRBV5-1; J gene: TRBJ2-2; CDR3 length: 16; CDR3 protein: CASSLNTGEGSGELFF; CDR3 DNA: TGCGCCAGCAGCTTGAACACAGGGGAAGGGTCCGGGGAGCTGTTTTTT
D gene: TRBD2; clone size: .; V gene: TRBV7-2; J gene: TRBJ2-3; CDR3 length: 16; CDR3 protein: CASSSRGASLADTQYF; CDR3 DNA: TGTGCCAGCAGCTCGCGGGGGGCCTCCTTGGCAGATACGCAGTATTTT
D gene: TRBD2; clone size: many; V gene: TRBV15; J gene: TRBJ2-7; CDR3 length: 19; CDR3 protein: CATSRSLGLAGAGNYEQYF; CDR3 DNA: TGTGCCACCAGCAGGTCCCTTGGACTAGCGGGAGCCGGGAACTACGAGCAGTACTTC
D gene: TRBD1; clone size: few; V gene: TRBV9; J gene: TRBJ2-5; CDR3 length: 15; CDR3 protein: CASSLRTGGGETQYF; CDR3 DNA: TGTGCCAGCAGCCTCCGGACAGGGGGCGGAGAGACCCAGTACTTC
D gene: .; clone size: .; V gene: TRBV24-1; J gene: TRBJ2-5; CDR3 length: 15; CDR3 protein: CATSEPVQGGETQYF; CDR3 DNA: TGTGCCACCAGTGAACCCGTACAGGGAGGGGAGACCCAGTACTTC
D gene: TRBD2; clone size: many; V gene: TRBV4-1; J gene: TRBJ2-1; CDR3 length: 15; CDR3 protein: CASSQALAGNNEQFF; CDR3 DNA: TGCGCCAGCAGCCAAGCTCTAGCGGGAAACAATGAGCAGTTCTTC
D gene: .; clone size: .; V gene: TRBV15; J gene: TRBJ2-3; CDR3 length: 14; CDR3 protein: CATSPTGSNQPQYF; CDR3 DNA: TGTGCCACCAGTCCGACGGGAAGCAATCAGCCCCAGTATTTT
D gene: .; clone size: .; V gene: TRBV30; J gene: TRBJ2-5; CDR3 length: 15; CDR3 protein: CAWSGPGTSKETQYF; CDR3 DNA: TGTGCCTGGAGTGGTCCCGGAACTAGCAAAGAGACCCAGTACTTC
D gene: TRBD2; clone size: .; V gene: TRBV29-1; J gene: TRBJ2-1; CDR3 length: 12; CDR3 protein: CSAQAGYNEQFF; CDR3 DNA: TGCAGCGCCCAAGCGGGGTACAATGAGCAGTTCTTC
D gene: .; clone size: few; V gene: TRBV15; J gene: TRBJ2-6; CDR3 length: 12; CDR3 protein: CATDGGANVLTF; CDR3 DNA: TGTGCCACGGACGGTGGGGCCAACGTCCTGACTTTC
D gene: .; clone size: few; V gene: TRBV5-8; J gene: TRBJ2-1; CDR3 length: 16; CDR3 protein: CASSLYRTSSNNEQFF; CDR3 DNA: TGTGCCAGCAGCCTCTACAGGACCTCGTCGAACAATGAGCAGTTCTTC
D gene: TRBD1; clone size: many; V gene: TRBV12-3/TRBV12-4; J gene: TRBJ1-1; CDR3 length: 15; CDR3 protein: CASRKRQGSGTEAFF; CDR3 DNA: TGTGCCAGCAGAAAGAGACAGGGTTCGGGCACTGAAGCTTTCTTT
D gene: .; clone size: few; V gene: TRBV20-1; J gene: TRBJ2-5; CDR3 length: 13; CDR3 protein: CSARFQGQETQYF; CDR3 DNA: TGCAGTGCTAGATTCCAGGGCCAAGAGACCCAGTACTTC
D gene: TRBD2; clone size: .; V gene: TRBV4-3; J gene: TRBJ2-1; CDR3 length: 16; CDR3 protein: CASSQVPLAGGNEQFF; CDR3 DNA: TGCGCCAGCAGCCAAGTCCCACTAGCGGGGGGCAATGAGCAGTTCTTC
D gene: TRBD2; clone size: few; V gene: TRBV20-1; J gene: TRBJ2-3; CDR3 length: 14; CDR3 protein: CSASGGAGTDTQYF; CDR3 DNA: TGCAGTGCTAGCGGGGGGGCCGGCACAGATACGCAGTATTTT
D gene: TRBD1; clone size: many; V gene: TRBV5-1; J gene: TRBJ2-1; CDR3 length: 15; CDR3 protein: CASSKDRGQFNEQFF; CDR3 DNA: TGCGCCAGCAGCAAGGACAGGGGGCAATTCAATGAGCAGTTCTTC
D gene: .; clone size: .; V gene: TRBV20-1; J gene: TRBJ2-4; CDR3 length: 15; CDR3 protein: CSAPEDTRAKNIQYF; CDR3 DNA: TGCAGTGCCCCGGAAGATACGAGAGCCAAAAACATTCAGTACTTC
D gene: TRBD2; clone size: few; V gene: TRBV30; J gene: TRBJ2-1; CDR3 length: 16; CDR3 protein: CAWSVVGRGSYNEQFF; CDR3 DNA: TGTGCCTGGAGTGTAGTAGGGCGGGGGAGTTACAATGAGCAGTTCTTC
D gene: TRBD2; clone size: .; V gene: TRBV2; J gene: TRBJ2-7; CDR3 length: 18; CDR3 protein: CASIRLAGGPLELHEQYF; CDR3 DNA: TGTGCCAGCATCCGACTAGCGGGGGGGCCCCTAGAACTACACGAGCAGTACTTC
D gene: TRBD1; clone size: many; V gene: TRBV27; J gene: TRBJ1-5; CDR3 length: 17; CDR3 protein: CASSPYPTGVSNQPQHF; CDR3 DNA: TGTGCCAGCAGTCCCTACCCCACAGGGGTGAGCAATCAGCCCCAGCATTTT
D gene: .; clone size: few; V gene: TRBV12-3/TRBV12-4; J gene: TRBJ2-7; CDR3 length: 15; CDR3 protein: CASSPSGGQGYEQYF; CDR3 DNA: TGTGCCAGCAGTCCGTCCGGGGGACAAGGCTACGAGCAGTACTTC
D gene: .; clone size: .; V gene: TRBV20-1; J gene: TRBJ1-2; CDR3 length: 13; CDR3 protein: CSARVTSYYGYNF; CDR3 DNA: TGCAGTGCTAGAGTGACCAGCTACTATGGCTACAACTTC